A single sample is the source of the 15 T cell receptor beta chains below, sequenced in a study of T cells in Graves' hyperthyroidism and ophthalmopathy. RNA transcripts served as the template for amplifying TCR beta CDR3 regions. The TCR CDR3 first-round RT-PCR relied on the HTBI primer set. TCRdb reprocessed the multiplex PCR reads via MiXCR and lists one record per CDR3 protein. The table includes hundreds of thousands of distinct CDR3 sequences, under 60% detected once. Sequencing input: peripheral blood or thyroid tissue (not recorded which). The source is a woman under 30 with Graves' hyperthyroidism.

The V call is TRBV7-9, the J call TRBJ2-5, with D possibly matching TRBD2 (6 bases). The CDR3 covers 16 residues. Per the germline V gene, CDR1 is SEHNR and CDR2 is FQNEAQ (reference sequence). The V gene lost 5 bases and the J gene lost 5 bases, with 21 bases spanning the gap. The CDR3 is CASSATVRGFEETQYF. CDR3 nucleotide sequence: TGTGCCAGCAGCGCCACTGTACGGGGGTTTGAGGAGACCCAGTACTTC.

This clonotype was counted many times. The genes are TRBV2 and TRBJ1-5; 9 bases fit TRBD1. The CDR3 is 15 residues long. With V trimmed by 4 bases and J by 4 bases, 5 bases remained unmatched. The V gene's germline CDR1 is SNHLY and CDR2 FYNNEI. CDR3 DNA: TGTGCCAGCAGTGCCTCACAGGGGGCAAATCAGCCCCAGCATTTT. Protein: CASSASQGANQPQHF.

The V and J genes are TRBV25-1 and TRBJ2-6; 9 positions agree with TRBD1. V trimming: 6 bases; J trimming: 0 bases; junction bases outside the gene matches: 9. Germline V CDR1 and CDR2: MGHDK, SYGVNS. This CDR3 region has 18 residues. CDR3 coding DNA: TGTGCCAGCAGAACCCCGACAGGGGGGGGCTCTGGGGCCAACGTCCTGACTTTC. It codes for CASRTPTGGGSGANVLTF.

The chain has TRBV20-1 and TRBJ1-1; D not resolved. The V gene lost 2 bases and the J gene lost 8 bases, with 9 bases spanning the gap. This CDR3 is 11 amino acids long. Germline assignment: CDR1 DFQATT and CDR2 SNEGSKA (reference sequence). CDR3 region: CSARSFLEAFF. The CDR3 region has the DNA TGCAGTGCTAGATCCTTTTTAGAAGCTTTCTTT.

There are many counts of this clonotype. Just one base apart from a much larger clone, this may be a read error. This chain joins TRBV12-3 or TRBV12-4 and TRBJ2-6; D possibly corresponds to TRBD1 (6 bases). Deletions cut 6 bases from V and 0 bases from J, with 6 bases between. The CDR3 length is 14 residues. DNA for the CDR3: TGTGCCAGCAGGGACAGCTCTGGGGCCAACGTCCTGACTTTC. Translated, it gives CASRDSSGANVLTF.

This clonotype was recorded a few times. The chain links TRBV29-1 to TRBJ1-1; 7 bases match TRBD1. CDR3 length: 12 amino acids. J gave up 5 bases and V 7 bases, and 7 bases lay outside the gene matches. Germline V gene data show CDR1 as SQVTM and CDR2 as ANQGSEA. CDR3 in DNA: TGCAGCGCTAGACAGGGTTATACTGAAGCTTTCTTT. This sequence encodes CSARQGYTEAFF.

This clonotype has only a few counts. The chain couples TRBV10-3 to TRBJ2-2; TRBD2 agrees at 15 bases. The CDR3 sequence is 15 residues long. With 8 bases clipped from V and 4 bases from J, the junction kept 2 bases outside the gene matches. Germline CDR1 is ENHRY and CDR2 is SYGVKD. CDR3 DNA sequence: TGTGCCATCTTGGGACTAGCGGGAGGCACCGGGGAGCTGTTTTTT. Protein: CAILGLAGGTGELFF.

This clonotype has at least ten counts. CDR3 in DNA: TGTGCCAGCAGCCTCCCGGGGACCCAAGAGACCCAGTACTTC. Translation gives CASSLPGTQETQYF. The V and J genes are TRBV12-3 or TRBV12-4 and TRBJ2-5; tentatively, D is TRBD1 or TRBD2 (5 bases each). Trimming cost V 6 bases and J 1 base, with 12 bases left between them. The CDR3 contains 14 residues.

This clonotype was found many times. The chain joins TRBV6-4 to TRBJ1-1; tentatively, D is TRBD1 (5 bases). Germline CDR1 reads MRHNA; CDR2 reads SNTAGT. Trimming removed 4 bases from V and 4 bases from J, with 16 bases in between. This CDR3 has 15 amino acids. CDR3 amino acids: CASSGGAHRSTEAFF. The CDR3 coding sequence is TGTGCCAGCAGTGGAGGGGCGCATCGCAGCACTGAAGCTTTCTTT.

The CDR3 loop is CASSQEGQRHVGYTF. As DNA, the CDR3 is TGTGCCAGCAGCCAAGAGGGACAGCGCCATGTGGGCTACACCTTC. This chain joins TRBV4-2 and TRBJ1-2, with 7 bases aligning to TRBD1. Trimming took 0 bases from V and 8 from J; bases not matched to a gene: 9. This CDR3 comprises 15 residues. Germline CDR1 is LGHNA and CDR2 is YNFKEQ.

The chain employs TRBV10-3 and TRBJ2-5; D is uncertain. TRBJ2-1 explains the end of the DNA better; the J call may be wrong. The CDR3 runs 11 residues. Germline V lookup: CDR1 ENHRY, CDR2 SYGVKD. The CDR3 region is CAIMESNEQFF. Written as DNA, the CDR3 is TGTGCCATCATGGAGAGCAATGAGCAGTTCTTC.

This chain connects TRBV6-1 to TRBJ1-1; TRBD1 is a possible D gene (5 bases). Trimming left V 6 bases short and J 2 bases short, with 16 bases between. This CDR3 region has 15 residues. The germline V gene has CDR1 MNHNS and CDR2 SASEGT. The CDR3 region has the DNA TGTGCCAGCAGCCAAGGATTCGGGGCCAACACTGAAGCTTTCTTT. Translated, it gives CASSQGFGANTEAFF.

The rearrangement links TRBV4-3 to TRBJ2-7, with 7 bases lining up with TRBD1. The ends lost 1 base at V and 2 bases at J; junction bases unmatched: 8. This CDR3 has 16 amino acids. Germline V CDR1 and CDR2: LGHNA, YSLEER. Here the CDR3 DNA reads TGCGCCAGCAGCCAAGGACAGGGTGCGGCCGCCTACGAGCAGTACTTC. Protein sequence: CASSQGQGAAAYEQYF.

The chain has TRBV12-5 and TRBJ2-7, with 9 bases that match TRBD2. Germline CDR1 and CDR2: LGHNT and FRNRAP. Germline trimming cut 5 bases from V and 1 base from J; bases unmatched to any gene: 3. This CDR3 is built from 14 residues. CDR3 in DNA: TGTGCTAGTGGTATGGGACTAGCTTCCTACGAGCAGTACTTC. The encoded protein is CASGMGLASYEQYF.

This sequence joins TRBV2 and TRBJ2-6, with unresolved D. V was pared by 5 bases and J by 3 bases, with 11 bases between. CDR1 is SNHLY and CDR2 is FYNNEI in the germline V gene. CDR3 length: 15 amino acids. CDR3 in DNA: TGTGCCAGCAGTTACGACGGGTATGGGGCCAACGTCCTGACTTTC. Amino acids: CASSYDGYGANVLTF.